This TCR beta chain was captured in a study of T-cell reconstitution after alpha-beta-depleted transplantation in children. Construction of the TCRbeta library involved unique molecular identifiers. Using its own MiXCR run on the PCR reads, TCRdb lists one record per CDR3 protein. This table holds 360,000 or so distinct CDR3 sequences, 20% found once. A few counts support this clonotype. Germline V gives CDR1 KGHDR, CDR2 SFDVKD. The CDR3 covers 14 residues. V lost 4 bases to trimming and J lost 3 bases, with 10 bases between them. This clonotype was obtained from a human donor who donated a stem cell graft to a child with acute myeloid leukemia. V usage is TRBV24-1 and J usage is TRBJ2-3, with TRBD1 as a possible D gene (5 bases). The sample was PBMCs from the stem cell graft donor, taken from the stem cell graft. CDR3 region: CATSENPGTDTQYF. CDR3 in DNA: TGTGCCACCAGTGAAAACCCAGGGACAGATACGCAGTATTTT.